These 30 T cell receptor beta chains were sequenced from one sample in a study of blood T cell repertoires in COVID-19. Clones were read by immunoSEQ multiplex PCR, and TCRdb kept only the in-frame ones, dropping some. The sample yields approximately 88,000 clones, roughly 74% seen once. Sequences were obtained from peripheral blood. The receptors shown here come from a man between 65 and 80 years old with COVID-19, enrolled during active disease.

The CDR3 sequence is CASSSSGRNTEAFF. The CDR3 DNA follows: TGTGCCAGCAGCTCCTCCGGGAGGAACACTGAAGCTTTCTTT. The chain employs TRBV7-2 and TRBJ1-1; no reliable D call. V lost 4 bases and J lost 1, with 10 bases in between. The CDR3 runs to 14 residues. Germline V gene data show CDR1 as SGHTA and CDR2 as FQGNSA.

The J gene is TRBJ1-1, the V gene TRBV30, with D tentatively TRBD1 (6 bases). Trimming shortened V by 2 bases and J by 1 base, and 14 bases separated the two germline ends. This CDR3 region has 15 residues. CDR1 GTSNPN and CDR2 SVGIG come from the germline V gene (reference sequence). The CDR3 DNA reads TGTGCCTGGAGTCCCCATGGACAGAGGAACACTGAAGCTTTCTTT. Amino acid sequence: CAWSPHGQRNTEAFF.

The DNA for the CDR3 is TGTGCCAGCAGCAGGGACTACTCGGGGCACGAGCAGTACTTC. It specifies CASSRDYSGHEQYF. The chain uses TRBV5-4 and TRBJ2-7; 7 bases are shared with TRBD2. The CDR3 length is 14 residues. V lost 4 bases to trimming and J lost 5 bases; unmatched junction nucleotides: 9. Per the germline V gene, CDR1 is SGHNT and CDR2 is YYREEE (reference sequence).

The CDR3 nucleotides read TGTGCCAGCACTGTCAGTTTGAACACTGAAGCTTTCTTT. It codes for CASTVSLNTEAFF. The chain uses TRBV6-5 and TRBJ1-1, with D hard to call. The V gene lost 7 bases and the J gene lost 0 bases, with 9 bases spanning the gap. The length of the CDR3 is 13 residues. Germline V gene sequence: CDR1 MNHEY, CDR2 SVGAGI.

The chain couples TRBV11-3 to TRBJ1-1, with a possible D match to TRBD1 (6 bases). Germline assignment: CDR1 SGHNT and CDR2 YENEEA. This CDR3 comprises 12 residues. The ends were cut back, 7 bases at V and 5 bases at J, with 11 bases in the middle. The CDR3 DNA reads TGTGCCAGCAACCAGGGGTCGACTGAAGCTTTCTTT. Its protein product is CASNQGSTEAFF.

CDR3 DNA sequence: TGTGCCAGCTCACCATGGGGAGGGGCCACAGATACGCAGTATTTT. Translating it yields CASSPWGGATDTQYF. This sequence joins TRBV18 and TRBJ2-3, with 7 bases aligning to TRBD2. V lost 2 bases, J lost 2 bases, and 4 bases stayed unmatched. The CDR3 length is 15 residues. The germline V gene has CDR1 KGHSH and CDR2 LQKENI.

The chain employs TRBV7-9 and TRBJ2-3; 12 nucleotides align to TRBD2. The CDR3 is made up of 17 amino acids. The germline CDR1 and CDR2 sequences are SEHNR and FQNEAQ (reference sequence). Trimming removed 1 base from V and 3 bases from J; junction bases left unmatched: 5. For the CDR3, the DNA is TGTGCCAGCAGCTTAGGGACTAGCGGGGCTCGTACAGATACGCAGTATTTT. Translation: CASSLGTSGARTDTQYF.

The chain recombines TRBV6-5 with TRBJ2-2, with D possibly matching TRBD2 (6 bases). V was cut by 7 bases and J by 3 bases, with 12 bases left in between. Per germline, CDR1 MNHEY and CDR2 SVGAGI. This CDR3 has 14 residues. The DNA of the CDR3 is TGTGCCAGCAAAGGAGGGATCTACACCGGGGAGCTGTTTTTT. Translation gives CASKGGIYTGELFF.

The rearrangement uses TRBV3-1 (or the pseudogene TRBV3-2) and TRBJ1-2; perhaps TRBD1 as D (6 bases). V lost 1 base, J lost 7 bases, and 16 bases lay in between. Germline V gene data show CDR1 as LGHDT and CDR2 as YNNKEL (reference sequence). The CDR3 contains 15 residues. CDR3 DNA sequence: TGTGCCAGCAGCCAAGCTGGGGGGGGGCACGGTGGCTACACCTTC. Translated, it gives CASSQAGGGHGGYTF.

This clone was found once. The V gene is TRBV6-6, the J gene TRBJ2-5, with 11 bases identical to TRBD2. The CDR3 contains 16 residues. Trimming took 6 bases from V and 1 from J; bases not matched to a gene: 7. Germline V gene data show CDR1 as MNHNY and CDR2 as SVGAGI (reference sequence). The CDR3, as DNA: TGTGCCAGCAGATCACCACTAGCGGGGGCCCAAGAGACCCAGTACTTC. Translating it yields CASRSPLAGAQETQYF.

In nucleotides, the CDR3 is TGTGCCAGCTCAATCGGGACAGGAGATAACTATGGCTACACCTTC. It encodes CASSIGTGDNYGYTF. The rearrangement links TRBV18 to TRBJ1-2, with 8 nucleotides matching TRBD1. With V trimmed by 5 bases and J by 1 base, 6 bases remained unmatched. CDR1 and CDR2 (germline): KGHSH, LQKENI. There are 15 residues in the CDR3.

This clone was seen more than once but under ten times. This chain joins TRBV5-1 and TRBJ1-6; D gene uncertain. The germline gives CDR1 SGHRS, CDR2 YFSETQ. The CDR3 consists of 16 residues. The V and J ends lost 4 bases and 0 bases respectively, with 11 bases between them. DNA of the CDR3: TGCGCCAGCAGCGAACAGAGCAGCTCCTATAATTCACCCCTCCACTTT. Translated, it gives CASSEQSSSYNSPLHF.

The chain uses TRBV27 and TRBJ2-7, with 8 nucleotides matching TRBD2. Germline V gene sequence: CDR1 MNHEY, CDR2 SMNVEV (reference sequence). The ends lost 1 base at V and 4 bases at J; junction bases unmatched: 12. The CDR3 extends over 17 amino acids. CDR3 residues: CASSLLPPRSGGYEQYF. The CDR3, as DNA: TGTGCCAGCAGTTTATTACCTCCACGGTCGGGAGGGTACGAGCAGTACTTC.

The chain employs TRBV25-1 and TRBJ2-7; TRBD2 matches at 13 bases. V shed 8 bases, J shed 5 bases, and the junction held 3 bases outside the gene matches. The germline gives CDR1 MGHDK, CDR2 SYGVNS. This CDR3 contains 13 residues. CDR3 bases: TGTGCCAGCGGACTAGCGGGGGTACACGAGCAGTACTTC. Protein sequence: CASGLAGVHEQYF.

This clone appeared a few times. The same CDR3 is also encoded by other DNA sequences in this sample. The V and J genes are TRBV9 and TRBJ2-7; 7 nucleotides match TRBD1. Looked up from germline, CDR1 is SGDLS and CDR2 is YYNGEE. Trimming took 0 bases from V and 4 from J; bases not matched to a gene: 4. The CDR3 length is 14 residues. The CDR3 loop reads CASSVGSGGYEQYF. CDR3 DNA: TGTGCCAGCAGCGTAGGCTCAGGGGGTTACGAGCAGTACTTC.

In nucleotides, the CDR3 is TGTGCCAGCAGTTACGGGGGGGTTGGCGGTGAAAAACTGTTTTTT. As protein: CASSYGGVGGEKLFF. This chain connects TRBV6-5 to TRBJ1-4; a possible D gene is TRBD1 (5 bases). The CDR3 runs to 15 residues. Germline V gene lookup returns CDR1 MNHEY and CDR2 SVGAGI. Trimming removed 2 bases from V and 7 bases from J, with 14 bases in between.

The chain joins TRBV7-2 to TRBJ2-3; D call uncertain. Germline V gene data show CDR1 as SGHTA and CDR2 as FQGNSA. CDR3 length: 12 amino acids. The V gene lost 5 bases and the J gene lost 2 bases, with 5 bases spanning the gap. The CDR3 coding sequence is TGTGCCAGCAGCCCGGTCACAGATACGCAGTATTTT. Translation: CASSPVTDTQYF.

This chain uses TRBV5-5 with TRBJ1-1; D is ambiguous. With 2 bases removed from V and 4 bases from J, the gap between germline ends came to 12 bases. The germline V gene has CDR1 SGHKS and CDR2 YYEKEE (reference sequence). This CDR3 is built from 14 residues. In nucleotides, the CDR3 is TGTGCCAGCAGCTTAGACTCCAGCCCCACTGAAGCTTTCTTT. Its translation: CASSLDSSPTEAFF. The entire variable domain, with the rest obtained from reference TRBV5-5 and TRBJ1-1, is as follows: DAGVTQSPTHLIKTRGQQVTLRCSPISGHKSVSWYQQVLGQGPQFIFQYYEKEERGRGNFPDRFSARQFPNYSSELNVNALLLGDSALYLCASSLDSSPTEAFFGQGTRLTVV.

The rearrangement uses TRBV12-3 or TRBV12-4 and TRBJ2-5; possibly TRBD1 for D (6 bases). V gave up 7 bases and J gave up 0 bases, with 9 bases separating them. This CDR3 has 13 residues. The CDR3 is CASTGQNQETQYF. The CDR3 DNA follows: TGTGCCAGCACCGGACAGAACCAAGAGACCCAGTACTTC.

V gene TRBV29-1 combines with J gene TRBJ1-1, with 7 bases identical to TRBD1. Trimming took 3 bases from V and 2 from J; bases not matched to a gene: 3. The CDR3 is 13 amino acids. Germline CDR1 is SQVTM and CDR2 is ANQGSEA. The DNA for the CDR3 is TGCAGCGTTGACGGACAGGCAAACACTGAAGCTTTCTTT. It translates to CSVDGQANTEAFF.

The chain links TRBV6-1 to TRBJ2-7, with 11 bases that match TRBD2. V was pared by 0 bases and J by 2 bases, with 3 bases of the junction left unmatched. Germline V gives CDR1 MNHNS, CDR2 SASEGT. The CDR3 consists of 16 residues. CDR3 amino acids: CASSEAGTSGTYEQYF. CDR3 nucleotides: TGTGCCAGCAGTGAAGCCGGGACTAGCGGTACCTACGAGCAGTACTTC.

This sequence joins TRBV3-1 (or the pseudogene TRBV3-2) and TRBJ2-1; 9 nucleotides line up with TRBD2. Germline V gene lookup returns CDR1 LGHDT and CDR2 YNNKEL (reference sequence). The CDR3 covers 15 residues. J was trimmed by 6 bases and V by 4 bases; bases with no gene match: 7. The CDR3 nucleotides read TGTGCCAGCAGCCCTTCAGCGGGGGGCGCCAATGAGCAGTTCTTC. Protein: CASSPSAGGANEQFF.

The V call is TRBV12-3 or TRBV12-4, the J call TRBJ2-3, with 8 bases that match TRBD2. The length of the CDR3 is 13 residues. J was trimmed by 9 bases and V by 2 bases; bases with no gene match: 4. CDR3 nucleotide sequence: TGTGCCAGCAGTTTACCGACTAGCGACACGCAGTATTTT. It is translated as CASSLPTSDTQYF.

The chain is built from TRBV7-2 and TRBJ1-5, with no clear D. The V gene's germline CDR1 is SGHTA and CDR2 FQGNSA. V lost 5 bases and J 5 bases, leaving 10 bases between the germline ends. This CDR3 comprises 13 residues. CDR3 sequence reads: CASSPQADQPQHF. The CDR3 DNA reads TGTGCCAGCAGCCCACAAGCGGATCAGCCCCAGCATTTT.

The genes are TRBV6-5 and TRBJ1-1; 9 bases line up with TRBD1. Trimming took 7 bases from V and 4 from J; bases not matched to a gene: 4. The germline CDR1 and CDR2 sequences are MNHEY and SVGAGI. The CDR3 has 13 amino acids. The CDR3 DNA reads as TGTGCCAGCAACGGACAGGGGACCACTGAAGCTTTCTTT. It encodes CASNGQGTTEAFF.

As DNA, the CDR3 is TGCGCCAGCAGCCAAGATAGGGAGTTCGCCTCTGGAAACACCATATATTTT. It yields the protein CASSQDREFASGNTIYF. The genes are TRBV4-1 and TRBJ1-3, with D unresolved. The germline V gene has CDR1 MGHRA and CDR2 YSYEKL. The CDR3 runs to 17 residues. V was pared by 0 bases and J by 0 bases, with 12 bases between.

The rearrangement uses TRBV11-2 and TRBJ2-3; 9 bases fit TRBD2. The V and J ends lost 1 base and 1 base, in that order; junction bases with no gene match: 0. This CDR3 spans 15 amino acids. Germline CDR1 reads SGHAT; CDR2 reads FQNNGV. The CDR3 loop reads CASSLGTSGTDTQYF. The CDR3 DNA is TGTGCCAGCAGCTTAGGGACTAGCGGCACAGATACGCAGTATTTT.

J is TRBJ2-7 and V is TRBV19, with D tentatively TRBD2 (5 bases). Germline V gives CDR1 LNHDA, CDR2 SQIVND (reference sequence). This CDR3 has 14 amino acids. With 10 bases removed from V and 7 bases from J, the gap between germline ends came to 23 bases. The CDR3 nucleotides are TGTGCCACCGGGGATCGTCCTACGAGCAGGGAGCAGTACTTC. Translation: CATGDRPTSREQYF.

V gene TRBV4-3 combines with J gene TRBJ2-1; possibly TRBD1 for D (5 bases). The V gene's germline CDR1 is LGHNA and CDR2 YSLEER. The length of the CDR3 is 13 residues. The germline V and J ends were trimmed by 4 bases and 4 bases, with 8 bases remaining between them. CDR3 sequence (DNA): TGCGCCAGCAGCCTTGACAGATACAATGAGCAGTTCTTC. It specifies CASSLDRYNEQFF.

V usage is TRBV28 and J usage is TRBJ1-2; 9 nucleotides line up with TRBD1. Germline CDR1 and CDR2: MDHEN and SYDVKM. The CDR3 length is 15 residues. The junction had 13 bases not matched to a gene; V was cut back by 7 bases and J by 7 bases. CDR3 DNA sequence: TGTGCCAGCACGCTCCGGGACAGGGATTTCTCTGGCTACACCTTC. Translated, it gives CASTLRDRDFSGYTF.